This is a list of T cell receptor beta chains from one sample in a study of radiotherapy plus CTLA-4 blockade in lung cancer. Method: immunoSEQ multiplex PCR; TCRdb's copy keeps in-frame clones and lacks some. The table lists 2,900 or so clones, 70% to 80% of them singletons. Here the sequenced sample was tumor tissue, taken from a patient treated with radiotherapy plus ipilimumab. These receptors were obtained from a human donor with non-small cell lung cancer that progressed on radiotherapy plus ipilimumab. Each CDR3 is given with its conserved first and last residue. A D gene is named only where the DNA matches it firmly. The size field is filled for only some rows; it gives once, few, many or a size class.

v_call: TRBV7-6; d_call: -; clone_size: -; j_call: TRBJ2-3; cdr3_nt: TGTGCCAGCAGCTTATATGTCGCAGATACGCAGTATTTT; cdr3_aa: CASSLYVADTQYF
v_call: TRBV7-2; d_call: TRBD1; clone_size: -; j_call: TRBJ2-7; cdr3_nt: TGTGCCAGCGGGACAGGGCACTCCTACGAGCAGTACTTC; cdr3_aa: CASGTGHSYEQYF
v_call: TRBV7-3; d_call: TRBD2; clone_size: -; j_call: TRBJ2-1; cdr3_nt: TGTGCCAGCAGCCCCAGCGGGGGGCCTTACAATGAGCAGTTCTTC; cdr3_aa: CASSPSGGPYNEQFF
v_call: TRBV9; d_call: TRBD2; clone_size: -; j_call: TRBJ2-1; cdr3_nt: TGTGCCAGCAGCTTGGGACTAGCGGGAGGCACATACAATGAGCAGTTCTTC; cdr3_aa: CASSLGLAGGTYNEQFF
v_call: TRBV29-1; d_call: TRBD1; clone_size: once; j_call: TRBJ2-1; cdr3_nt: TGCAGCGGGACAGGTTACAACAATGAGCAGTTCTTC; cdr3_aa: CSGTGYNNEQFF
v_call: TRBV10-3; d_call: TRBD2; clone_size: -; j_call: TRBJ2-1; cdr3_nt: TGTGCCATCGGGGGACTAGCGGGGGAGGAAGAGCAGTTCTTC; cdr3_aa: CAIGGLAGEEEQFF
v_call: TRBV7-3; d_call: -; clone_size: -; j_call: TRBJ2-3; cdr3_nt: TGTGCCAGCAGCTTATTGGATGGGGTGGTAGATACGCAGTATTTT; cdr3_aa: CASSLLDGVVDTQYF
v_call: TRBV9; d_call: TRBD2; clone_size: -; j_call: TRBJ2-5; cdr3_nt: TGTGCCAGCAGCGTGGGGACTAGCTCGGAGACCCAGTACTTC; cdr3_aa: CASSVGTSSETQYF
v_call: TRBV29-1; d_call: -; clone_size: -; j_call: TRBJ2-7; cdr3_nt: TGCAGCGTCACCGGGACTCGAGCCTACGAGCAGTACTTC; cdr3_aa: CSVTGTRAYEQYF
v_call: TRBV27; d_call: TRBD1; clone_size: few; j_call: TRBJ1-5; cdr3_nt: TGTGCCAGCCGGACAGGGGGTCAGCCCCAGCATTTT; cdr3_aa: CASRTGGQPQHF
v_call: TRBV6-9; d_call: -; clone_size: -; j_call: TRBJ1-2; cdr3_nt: TGTGCCAGCAGTCGAAGAGGCGCCTTACGGAAAACCTATGGCTACACCTTC; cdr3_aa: CASSRRGALRKTYGYTF
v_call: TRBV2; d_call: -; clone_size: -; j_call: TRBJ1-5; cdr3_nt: TGTGCCAGCAGCGAAGGGAATGAAAATCAGCCCCAGCATTTT; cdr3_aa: CASSEGNENQPQHF
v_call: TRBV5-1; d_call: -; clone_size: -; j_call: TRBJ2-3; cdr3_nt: TGCGCCAGCAGCTTGGTCCGGGGGGCAACAGATACGCAGTATTTT; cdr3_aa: CASSLVRGATDTQYF
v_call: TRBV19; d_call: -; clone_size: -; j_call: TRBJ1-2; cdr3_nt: TGTGCCAGTACCCCGGACAGCTATGGCTACACCTTC; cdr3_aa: CASTPDSYGYTF
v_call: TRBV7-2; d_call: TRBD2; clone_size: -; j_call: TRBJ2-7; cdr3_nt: TGTGCCAGCAGCCCCATTGGACTAGAATCCTACGAGCAGTACTTC; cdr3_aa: CASSPIGLESYEQYF
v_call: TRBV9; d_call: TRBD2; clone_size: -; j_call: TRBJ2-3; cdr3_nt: TGTGCCCGCAGCGTATGGCGGGGGGGGGCAGATACGCAGTATTTT; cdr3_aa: CARSVWRGGADTQYF
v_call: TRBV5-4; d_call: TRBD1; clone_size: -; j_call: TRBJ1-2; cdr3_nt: TGTGCCAGCAGCTTTCCGGGACAGAAGTACACCTTC; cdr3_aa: CASSFPGQKYTF
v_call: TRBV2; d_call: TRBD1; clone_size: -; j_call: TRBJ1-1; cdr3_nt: TGTGCCAGCAGTGAATCGAGGACAGGGTTGAACACTGAAGCTTTCTTT; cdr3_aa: CASSESRTGLNTEAFF
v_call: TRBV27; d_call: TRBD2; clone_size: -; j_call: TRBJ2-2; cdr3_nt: TGTGCCAGCAGTTTTTCCGGGGGGAACCCCGGGGAGCTGTTTTTT; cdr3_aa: CASSFSGGNPGELFF
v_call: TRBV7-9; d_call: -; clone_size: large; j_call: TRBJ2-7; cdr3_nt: TGTGCCAGCAGCTACAGGGAGCACTACGAGCAGTACTTC; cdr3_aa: CASSYREHYEQYF
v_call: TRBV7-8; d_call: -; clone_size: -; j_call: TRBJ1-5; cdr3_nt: TGTGCCAGCAGTCAGGACAGAAATCAGCCCCAGCATTTT; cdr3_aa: CASSQDRNQPQHF
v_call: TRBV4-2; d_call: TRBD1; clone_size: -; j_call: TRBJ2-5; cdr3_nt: TGTGCCAGCAGCCAAGATGCGGGACAGGGGTGGGAGACCCAGTACTTC; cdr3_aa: CASSQDAGQGWETQYF
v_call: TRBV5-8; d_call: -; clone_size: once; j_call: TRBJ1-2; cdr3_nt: TGTGCCAGCAGCCGTATAGATACAGAGCCGAGAGGAGGCTACACCTTC; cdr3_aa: CASSRIDTEPRGGYTF